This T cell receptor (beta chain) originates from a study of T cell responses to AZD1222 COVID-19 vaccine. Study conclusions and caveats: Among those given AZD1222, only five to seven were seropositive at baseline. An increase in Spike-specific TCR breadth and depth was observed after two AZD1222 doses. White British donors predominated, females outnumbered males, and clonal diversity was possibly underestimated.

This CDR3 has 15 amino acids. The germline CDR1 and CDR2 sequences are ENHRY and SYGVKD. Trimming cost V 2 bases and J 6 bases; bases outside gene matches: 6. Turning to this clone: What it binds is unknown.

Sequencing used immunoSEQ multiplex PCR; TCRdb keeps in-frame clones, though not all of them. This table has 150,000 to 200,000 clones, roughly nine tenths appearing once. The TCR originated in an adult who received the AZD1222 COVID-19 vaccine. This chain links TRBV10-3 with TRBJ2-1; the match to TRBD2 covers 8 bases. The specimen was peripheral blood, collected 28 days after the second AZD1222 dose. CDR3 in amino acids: CAISELGGGPNEQFF. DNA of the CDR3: TGTGCCATCAGTGAGCTTGGCGGGGGGCCCAATGAGCAGTTCTTC.